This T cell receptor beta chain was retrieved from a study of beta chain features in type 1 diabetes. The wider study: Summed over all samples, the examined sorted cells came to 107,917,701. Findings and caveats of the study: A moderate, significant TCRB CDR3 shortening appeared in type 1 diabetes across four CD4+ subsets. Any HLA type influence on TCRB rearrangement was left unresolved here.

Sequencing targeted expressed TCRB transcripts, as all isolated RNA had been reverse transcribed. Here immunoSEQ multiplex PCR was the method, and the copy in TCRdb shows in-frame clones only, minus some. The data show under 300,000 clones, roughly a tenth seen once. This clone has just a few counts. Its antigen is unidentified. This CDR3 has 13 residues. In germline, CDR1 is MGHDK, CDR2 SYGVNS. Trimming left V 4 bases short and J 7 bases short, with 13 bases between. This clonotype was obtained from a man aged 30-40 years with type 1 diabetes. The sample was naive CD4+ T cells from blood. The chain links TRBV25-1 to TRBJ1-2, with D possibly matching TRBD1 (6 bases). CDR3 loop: CASSGDKGRGYTF. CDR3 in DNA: TGTGCCAGCAGTGGGGACAAGGGACGTGGCTACACCTTC.